This entry describes one T cell receptor (beta chain). The sample comes from a study of OX40 agonist ivuxolimab in advanced cancers. Looked up from germline, CDR1 is SGHNT and CDR2 is YENEEA. After removal of 5 bases from V and 3 bases from J, the junction contained 9 bases not matched to a gene. The CDR3 extends over 16 amino acids. Sequenced by immunoSEQ multiplex PCR; TCRdb stores in-frame clones only, minus some. The top ten hold about 0.63% of the sample, which has 65,000 to 85,000 clones, more than 90% seen once. The sample was CD4+ or CD8+ T cells sorted from blood, taken in a trial of the OX40 agonist ivuxolimab. This receptor was taken from an adult with an advanced solid tumor such as melanoma, head and neck, liver or kidney cancer. The rearrangement links TRBV11-3 to TRBJ2-3; 9 nucleotides align to TRBD2. DNA for the CDR3: TGTGCCAGCAGCCCGAGTCCGGGACTAGCTACAGATACGCAGTATTTT. Translating it yields CASSPSPGLATDTQYF.